This T cell receptor beta chain was profiled in a study of vaccination effects on CD4 cells after COVID-19. The germline V and J ends were trimmed by 5 bases and 3 bases, with 14 bases remaining between them. The CDR3 spans 16 residues. Germline V lookup: CDR1 KGHSH, CDR2 LQKENI. After expansion with viral peptide pools in the ViraFEST assay, antigen-specific CD4+ T cells were sequenced. At the end of over 8 days of culture, CD4+ T cells were isolated. Previously uninfected by SARS-CoV-2, the vaccine recipients also showed negative nucleocapsid antibodies. After 1.5 million to 2 million PBMC were placed in each well, they were cultured with 10 IU/ml IL-2 and roughly 10 ug/ml peptides. IL-2 medium was substituted for half the medium on days 3 and 7. Findings and limits, study-wide: Vaccine- and infection-induced clones showed marked clonal contraction late following vaccination. Sampling in the study covered few convalescent patients and included no early post-infection timepoints.

A note on this clone: Its antigen is undetermined.

Data came from immunoSEQ multiplex PCR; TCRdb stores just in-frame clones and leaves some out. This table has 24,000 or so clones, 73% appearing once. The receptor was derived from a human donor who received a COVID-19 vaccine. The sequenced sample was CD4+ T cells from PBMCs cultured with SARS-CoV-2 spike peptides, obtained before COVID-19 vaccination. The V and J genes are TRBV18 and TRBJ2-6; TRBD1 or TRBD2 may be the D gene (5 bases each). CDR3 sequence: CASSTPWGFGANVLTF. In nucleotides, the CDR3 is TGTGCCAGCTCAACCCCCTGGGGGTTTGGGGCCAACGTCCTGACTTTC.